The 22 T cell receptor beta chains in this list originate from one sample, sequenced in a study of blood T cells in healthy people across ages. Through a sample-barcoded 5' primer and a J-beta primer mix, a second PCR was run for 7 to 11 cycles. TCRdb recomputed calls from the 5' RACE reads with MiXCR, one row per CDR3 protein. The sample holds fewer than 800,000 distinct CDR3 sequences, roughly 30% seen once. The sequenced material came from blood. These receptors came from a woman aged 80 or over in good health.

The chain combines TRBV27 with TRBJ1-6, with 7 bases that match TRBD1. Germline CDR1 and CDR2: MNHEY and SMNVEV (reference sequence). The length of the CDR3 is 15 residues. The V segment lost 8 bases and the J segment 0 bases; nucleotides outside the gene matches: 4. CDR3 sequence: CASQGVSSYNSPLHF. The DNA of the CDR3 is TGTGCCAGCCAGGGGGTGAGCTCCTATAATTCACCCCTCCACTTT.

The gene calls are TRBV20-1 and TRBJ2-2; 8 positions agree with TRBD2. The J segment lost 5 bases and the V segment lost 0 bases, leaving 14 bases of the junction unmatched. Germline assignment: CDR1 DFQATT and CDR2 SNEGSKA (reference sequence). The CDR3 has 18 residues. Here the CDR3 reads CSARDPIAGSILTGELFF. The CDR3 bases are TGCAGTGCTAGAGATCCTATAGCGGGAAGTATTTTAACCGGGGAGCTGTTTTTT.

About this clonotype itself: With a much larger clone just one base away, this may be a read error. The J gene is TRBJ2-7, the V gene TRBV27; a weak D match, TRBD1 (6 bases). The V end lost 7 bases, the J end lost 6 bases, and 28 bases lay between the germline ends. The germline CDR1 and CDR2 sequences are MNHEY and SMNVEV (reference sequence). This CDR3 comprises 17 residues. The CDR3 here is CASNKSKTRDTSGEQYF. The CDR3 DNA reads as TGTGCCAGCAACAAATCGAAAACCCGGGACACCTCTGGCGAGCAGTACTTC.

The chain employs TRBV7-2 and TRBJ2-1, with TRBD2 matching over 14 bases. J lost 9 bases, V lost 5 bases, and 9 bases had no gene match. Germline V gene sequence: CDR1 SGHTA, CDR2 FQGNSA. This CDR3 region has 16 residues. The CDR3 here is CASSAPRTSGRFEQFF. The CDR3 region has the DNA TGTGCCAGCAGCGCCCCCCGGACTAGCGGGAGGTTTGAGCAGTTCTTC. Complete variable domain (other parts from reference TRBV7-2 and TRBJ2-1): GAGVSQSPSNKVTEKGKDVELRCDPISGHTALYWYRQSLGQGLEFLIYFQGNSAPDKSGLPSDRFSAERTGGSVSTLTIQRTQQEDSAVYLCASSAPRTSGRFEQFFGPGTRLTVL.

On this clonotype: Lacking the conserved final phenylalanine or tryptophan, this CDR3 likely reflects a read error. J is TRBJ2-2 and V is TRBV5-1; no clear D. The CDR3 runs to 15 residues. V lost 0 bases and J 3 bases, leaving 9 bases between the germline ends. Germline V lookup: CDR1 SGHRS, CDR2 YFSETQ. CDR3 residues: CASSLVNGHTGELFV. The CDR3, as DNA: TGCGCCAGCAGCTTGGTGAACGGTCACACCGGGGAGCTGTTTGTT.

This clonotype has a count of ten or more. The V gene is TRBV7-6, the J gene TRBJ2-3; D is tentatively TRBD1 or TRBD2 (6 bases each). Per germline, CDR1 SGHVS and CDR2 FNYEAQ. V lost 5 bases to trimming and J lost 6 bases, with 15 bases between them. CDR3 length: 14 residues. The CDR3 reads CASSPGGQHDTQYF. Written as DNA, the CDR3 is TGTGCCAGCAGCCCTGGGGGGCAGCACGATACGCAGTATTTT.

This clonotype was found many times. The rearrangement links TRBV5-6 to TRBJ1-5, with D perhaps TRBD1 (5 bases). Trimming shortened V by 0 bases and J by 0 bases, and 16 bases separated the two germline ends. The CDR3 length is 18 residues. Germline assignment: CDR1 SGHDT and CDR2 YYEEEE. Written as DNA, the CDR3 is TGTGCCAGCAGCTTGGCCAATCAAGGGGCGTATAGCAATCAGCCCCAGCATTTT. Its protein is CASSLANQGAYSNQPQHF.

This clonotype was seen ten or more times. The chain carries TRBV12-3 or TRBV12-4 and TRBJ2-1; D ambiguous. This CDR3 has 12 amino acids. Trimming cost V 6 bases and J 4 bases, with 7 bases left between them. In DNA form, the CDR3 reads TGTGCCAGCAGCCCGCTTTACAATGAGCAGTTCTTC. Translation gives CASSPLYNEQFF.

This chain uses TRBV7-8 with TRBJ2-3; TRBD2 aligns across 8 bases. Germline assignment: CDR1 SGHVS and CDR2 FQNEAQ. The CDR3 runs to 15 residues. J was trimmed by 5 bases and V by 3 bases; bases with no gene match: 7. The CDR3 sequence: CASSFWRGDGDTQYF. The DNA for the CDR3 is TGTGCCAGCAGCTTCTGGCGGGGGGACGGAGATACGCAGTATTTT.

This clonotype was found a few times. CDR3 sequence reads: CSASAVRINQPQHF. As DNA, the CDR3 is TGCAGTGCTTCTGCAGTGAGAATAAATCAGCCCCAGCATTTT. V and J are TRBV20-1 and TRBJ1-5; D remains ambiguous. V lost 5 bases, J lost 4 bases, and 15 bases lay in between. Per the germline V gene, CDR1 is DFQATT and CDR2 is SNEGSKA (reference sequence). The CDR3 spans 14 residues.

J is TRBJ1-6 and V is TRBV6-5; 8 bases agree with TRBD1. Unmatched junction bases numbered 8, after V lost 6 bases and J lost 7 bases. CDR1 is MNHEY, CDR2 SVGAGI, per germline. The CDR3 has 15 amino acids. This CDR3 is CASRANRGENSPLHF. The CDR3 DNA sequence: TGTGCCAGCAGAGCAAACAGGGGGGAGAATTCACCCCTCCACTTT.

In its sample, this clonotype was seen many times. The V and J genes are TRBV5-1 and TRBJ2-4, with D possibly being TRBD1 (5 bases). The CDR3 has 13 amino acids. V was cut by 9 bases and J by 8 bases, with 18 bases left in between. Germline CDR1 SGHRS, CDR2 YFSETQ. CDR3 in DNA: TGCGCCACCCGTGTAGGCAGGGCTGACATTCAGTACTTC. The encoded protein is CATRVGRADIQYF. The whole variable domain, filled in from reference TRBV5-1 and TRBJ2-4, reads KAGVTQTPRYLIKTRGQQVTLSCSPISGHRSVSWYQQTPGQGLQFLFEYFSETQRNKGNFPGRFSGRQFSNSRSEMNVSTLELGDSALYLCATRVGRADIQYFGAGTRLSVL.

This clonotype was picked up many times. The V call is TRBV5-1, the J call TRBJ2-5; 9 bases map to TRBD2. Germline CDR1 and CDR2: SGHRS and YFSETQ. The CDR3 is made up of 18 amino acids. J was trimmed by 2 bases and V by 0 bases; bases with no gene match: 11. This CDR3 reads CASSLGVVAGELQETQYF. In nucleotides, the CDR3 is TGCGCCAGCAGCTTGGGGGTCGTAGCGGGGGAACTGCAAGAGACCCAGTACTTC. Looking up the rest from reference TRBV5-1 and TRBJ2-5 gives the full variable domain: KAGVTQTPRYLIKTRGQQVTLSCSPISGHRSVSWYQQTPGQGLQFLFEYFSETQRNKGNFPGRFSGRQFSNSRSEMNVSTLELGDSALYLCASSLGVVAGELQETQYFGPGTRLLVL.

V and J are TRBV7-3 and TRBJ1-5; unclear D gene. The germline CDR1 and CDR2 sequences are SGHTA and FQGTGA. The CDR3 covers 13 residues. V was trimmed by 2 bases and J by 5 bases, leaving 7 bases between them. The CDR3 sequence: CASSLDIYQPQHF. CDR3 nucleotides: TGTGCCAGCAGCTTAGACATCTATCAGCCCCAGCATTTT.

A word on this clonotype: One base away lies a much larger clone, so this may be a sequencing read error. The CDR3 DNA follows: TGCGCCAGCAGCCAAGATCTTGGCACGAGCTCCTACAATGAGCAGTACTTC. Protein: CASSQDLGTSSYNEQYF. This chain connects TRBV4-3 to TRBJ2-1; unclear D gene. The end of the DNA aligns better with TRBJ2-7, so the J call may be wrong. Germline V gives CDR1 LGHNA, CDR2 YSLEER. This CDR3 has 17 residues.

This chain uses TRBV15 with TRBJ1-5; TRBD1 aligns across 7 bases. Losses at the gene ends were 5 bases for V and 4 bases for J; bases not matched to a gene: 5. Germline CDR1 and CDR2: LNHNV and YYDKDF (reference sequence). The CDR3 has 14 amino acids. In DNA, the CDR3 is TGTGCCACCAGCGGGGGACAGCTAAATCAGCCCCAGCATTTT. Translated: CATSGGQLNQPQHF.

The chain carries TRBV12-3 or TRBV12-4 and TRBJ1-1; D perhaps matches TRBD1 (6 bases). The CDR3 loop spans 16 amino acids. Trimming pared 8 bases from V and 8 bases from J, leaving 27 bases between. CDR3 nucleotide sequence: TGTGCCAGCGGTTCCGAGAGGCAGCTAGGGGGAGGGGAAGCTTTCTTT. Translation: CASGSERQLGGGEAFF.

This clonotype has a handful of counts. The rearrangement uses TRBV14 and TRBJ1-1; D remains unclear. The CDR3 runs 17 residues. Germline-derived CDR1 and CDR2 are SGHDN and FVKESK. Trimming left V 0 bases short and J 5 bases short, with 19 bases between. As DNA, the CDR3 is TGTGCCAGCAGCCAAGATCGGACTACCTTTGCGAGGACTGAAGCTTTCTTT. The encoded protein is CASSQDRTTFARTEAFF.

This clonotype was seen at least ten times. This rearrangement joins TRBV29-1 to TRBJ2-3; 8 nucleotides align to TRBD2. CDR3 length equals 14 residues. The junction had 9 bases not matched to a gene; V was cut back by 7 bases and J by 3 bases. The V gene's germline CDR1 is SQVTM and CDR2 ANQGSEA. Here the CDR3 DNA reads TGCAGCGGGAGCGGGGGCTATGGGACAGATACGCAGTATTTT. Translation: CSGSGGYGTDTQYF.

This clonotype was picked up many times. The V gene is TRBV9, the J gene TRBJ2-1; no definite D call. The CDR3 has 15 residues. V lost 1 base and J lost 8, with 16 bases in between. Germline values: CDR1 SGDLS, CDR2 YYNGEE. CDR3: CASSVRGTRWDEQFF. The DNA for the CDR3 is TGTGCCAGCAGCGTACGAGGCACGCGGTGGGATGAGCAGTTCTTC.

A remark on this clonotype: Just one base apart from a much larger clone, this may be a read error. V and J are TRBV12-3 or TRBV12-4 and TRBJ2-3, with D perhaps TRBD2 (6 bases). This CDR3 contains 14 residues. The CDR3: CASSLAGRKDAQYF. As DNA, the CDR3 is TGTGCCAGCAGTCTGGCGGGGAGGAAAGATGCGCAGTATTTT.

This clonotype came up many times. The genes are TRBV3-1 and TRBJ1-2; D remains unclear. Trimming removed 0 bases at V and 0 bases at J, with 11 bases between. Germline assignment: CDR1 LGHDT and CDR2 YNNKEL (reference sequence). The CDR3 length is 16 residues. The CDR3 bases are TGTGCCAGCAGCCAAGATTTGGGATCGGCTAACTATGGCTACACCTTC. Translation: CASSQDLGSANYGYTF. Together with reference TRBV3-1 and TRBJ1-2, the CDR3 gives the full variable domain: DTAVSQTPKYLVTQMGNDKSIKCEQNLGHDTMYWYKQDSKKFLKIMFSYNNKELIINETVPNRFSPKSPDKAHLNLHINSLELGDSAVYFCASSQDLGSANYGYTFGSGTRLTVV.